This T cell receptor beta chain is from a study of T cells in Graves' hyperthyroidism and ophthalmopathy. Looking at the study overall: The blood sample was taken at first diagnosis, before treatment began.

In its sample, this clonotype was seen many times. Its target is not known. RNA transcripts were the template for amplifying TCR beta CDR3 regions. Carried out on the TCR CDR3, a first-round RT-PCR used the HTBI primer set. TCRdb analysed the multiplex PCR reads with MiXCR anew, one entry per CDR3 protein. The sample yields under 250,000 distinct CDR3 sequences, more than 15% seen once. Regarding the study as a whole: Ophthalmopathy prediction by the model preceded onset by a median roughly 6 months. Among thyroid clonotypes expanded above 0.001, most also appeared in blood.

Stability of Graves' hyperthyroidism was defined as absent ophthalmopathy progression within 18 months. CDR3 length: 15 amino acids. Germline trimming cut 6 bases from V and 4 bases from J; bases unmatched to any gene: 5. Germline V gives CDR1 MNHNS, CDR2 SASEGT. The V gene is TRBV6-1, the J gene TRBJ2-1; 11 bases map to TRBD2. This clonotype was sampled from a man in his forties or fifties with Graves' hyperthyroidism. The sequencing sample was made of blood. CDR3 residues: CASRVAGGGYNEQFF. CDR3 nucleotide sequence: TGTGCCAGCAGGGTAGCGGGAGGGGGGTACAATGAGCAGTTCTTC.